These 20 T cell receptor beta chains were all obtained from the same sample, sequenced in a study of early T cells in non-severe SARS-CoV-2 infection listed by TCRdb under 2021. Libraries were constructed by 5' RACE. TCRdb records NextSeq 500 as the sequencer. TCRdb trimmed the raw reads at Q25, called clones with MiXCR and kept productive beta chains. Every distinct CDR3 protein forms one entry, paired with its most common genes and DNA. Within this sample are approximately 67,000 distinct CDR3 sequences, with around 8.7% of them counted one time only. Of the sample, 2.5% to 3.5% is held by the ten largest clones. The sample was whole blood. These receptors were collected from an adult who was a healthcare worker with PCR-confirmed SARS-CoV-2 infection or an uninfected control (not recorded which).

This sequence joins TRBV2 and TRBJ2-1; D is possibly TRBD2 (6 bases). V lost 6 bases and J lost 3, with 12 bases in between. This CDR3 spans 14 amino acids. The germline gives CDR1 SNHLY, CDR2 FYNNEI. CDR3 nucleotide sequence: TGTGCCAGCAGCGAAAGGGACTTCTACAATGAGCAGTTCTTC. Protein product: CASSERDFYNEQFF.

The chain uses TRBV6-1 and TRBJ2-7; possibly TRBD1 for D (5 bases). The germline V gene has CDR1 MNHNS and CDR2 SASEGT. The CDR3 is made up of 13 amino acids. V was pared by 3 bases and J by 6 bases, with 12 bases between. CDR3 residues: CASSDQGSGEQYF. In nucleotides, the CDR3 is TGTGCCAGCAGTGACCAGGGATCCGGCGAGCAGTACTTC.

With respect to this clonotype: One base away lies a much larger clone, so this may be a sequencing read error. The V call is TRBV29-1, the J call TRBJ2-1, with D perhaps TRBD2 (5 bases). CDR1 and CDR2 (germline): SQVTM, ANQGSEA. V was clipped by 4 bases and J by 9 bases, with 13 bases between them. The CDR3 covers 12 residues. CDR3 loop: CSVVPGLIEQFF. DNA for the CDR3: TGCAGCGTTGTTCCGGGGTTAATTGAGCAGTTCTTC.

This clonotype was seen at least ten times. The chain has TRBV7-9 and TRBJ2-3, with TRBD2 matching 9 bases. This CDR3 spans 15 amino acids. Germline V gene lookup returns CDR1 SEHNR and CDR2 FQNEAQ (reference sequence). The J segment lost 0 bases and the V segment lost 5 bases, leaving 3 bases of the junction unmatched. CDR3 loop: CASSRTSESTDTQYF. The CDR3 DNA is TGTGCCAGCAGCCGGACTAGCGAGAGCACAGATACGCAGTATTTT.

This clonotype was recorded many times. The chain is built from TRBV20-1 and TRBJ1-1; TRBD1 might be the D (5 bases). This CDR3 contains 13 residues. The germline V and J ends were trimmed by 7 bases and 0 bases, with 12 bases remaining between them. Per the germline V gene, CDR1 is DFQATT and CDR2 is SNEGSKA (reference sequence). The CDR3 nucleotides read TGCAGTGGAAGATCCAGGGTGAACACTGAAGCTTTCTTT. Its translation: CSGRSRVNTEAFF.

This clonotype was detected many times. This rearrangement joins TRBV20-1 to TRBJ2-1; 9 positions match TRBD2. The germline gives CDR1 DFQATT, CDR2 SNEGSKA (reference sequence). This CDR3 spans 14 amino acids. V lost 6 bases, J lost 0 bases, and 3 bases stayed unmatched. CDR3 sequence: CSANSGSSYNEQFF. CDR3 nucleotides: TGCAGTGCCAATAGCGGGAGCTCCTACAATGAGCAGTTCTTC.

This clonotype came up a few times. The chain employs TRBV20-1 and TRBJ2-3, with D maybe TRBD2 (7 bases). The CDR3 loop spans 15 amino acids. V was shortened by 5 bases and J by 0 bases, with 15 bases between the two germline ends. Germline V CDR1 and CDR2: DFQATT, SNEGSKA (reference sequence). The CDR3 DNA follows: TGCAGTGCTCCACTAGGGGGGGTTAGCACAGATACGCAGTATTTT. Translated: CSAPLGGVSTDTQYF.

Only a few counts were recorded for this clonotype. This chain joins TRBV18 and TRBJ2-7; tentatively, D is TRBD2 (5 bases). Trimming took 2 bases from V and 3 from J, leaving 11 bases between them. CDR1 and CDR2 from the germline V gene are KGHSH and LQKENI. This CDR3 region has 14 residues. The CDR3 sequence: CASSPGPGLYEQYF. CDR3 nucleotide sequence: TGTGCCAGCTCACCAGGCCCAGGACTCTACGAGCAGTACTTC.

This clonotype has at least ten counts. This rearrangement joins TRBV9 to TRBJ2-3; 12 nucleotides line up with TRBD2. Germline trimming cut 0 bases from V and 1 base from J; bases unmatched to any gene: 6. CDR3 size: 18 residues. Germline V lookup: CDR1 SGDLS, CDR2 YYNGEE. The CDR3: CASSVEVASGRGTDTQYF. The CDR3 region has the DNA TGTGCCAGCAGCGTAGAGGTGGCTAGCGGGAGGGGCACAGATACGCAGTATTTT.

This clonotype occurred a few times. This chain joins TRBV7-2 and TRBJ1-1; no clear D. Trimming removed 8 bases from V and 5 bases from J, with 15 bases in between. Per germline, CDR1 SGHTA and CDR2 FQGNSA. The CDR3 loop spans 13 amino acids. The CDR3 nucleotides read TGTGCCAGCGGGTCGGCAGTTGGAACTGAAGCTTTCTTT. Protein sequence: CASGSAVGTEAFF.

This clonotype was counted a few times. The rearrangement links TRBV7-3 to TRBJ2-7; D call uncertain. Trimming cost V 3 bases and J 5 bases, with 14 bases left between them. This CDR3 comprises 14 residues. Germline CDR1 and CDR2: SGHTA and FQGTGA. The CDR3 reads CASSFSPYEDEQYF. The CDR3 DNA reads TGTGCCAGCAGCTTTTCACCCTATGAAGACGAGCAGTACTTC.

CDR3: CATSEQGYEQFF. The CDR3, as DNA: TGTGCCACCAGTGAACAGGGTTATGAGCAGTTCTTC. This chain uses TRBV24-1 with TRBJ2-1; weak D call: TRBD1 (6 bases). CDR3 length equals 12 residues. Germline CDR1 and CDR2: KGHDR and SFDVKD. V lost 4 bases, J lost 8 bases, and 8 bases lay in between.

There are a few counts of this clonotype. The genes are TRBV5-1 and TRBJ2-7; D gene ambiguous. The germline CDR1 and CDR2 sequences are SGHRS and YFSETQ. Trimming took 4 bases from V and 5 from J, leaving 10 bases between them. CDR3 length: 12 residues. The CDR3 DNA reads TGCGCCAGCAGCCCCCGGGCGGACGAGCAGTACTTC. Encoded protein: CASSPRADEQYF. Full variable domain (missing parts from reference TRBV5-1 and TRBJ2-7): KAGVTQTPRYLIKTRGQQVTLSCSPISGHRSVSWYQQTPGQGLQFLFEYFSETQRNKGNFPGRFSGRQFSNSRSEMNVSTLELGDSALYLCASSPRADEQYFGPGTRLTVT.

This clonotype was found a few times. This rearrangement joins TRBV27 to TRBJ2-5, with a possible D match to TRBD2 (6 bases). The CDR3 sequence is 14 residues long. CDR1 MNHEY and CDR2 SMNVEV come from the germline V gene (reference sequence). In nucleotides, the CDR3 is TGTACCCCCCCCCAGCGGGCCTTGGGGAAGACCCAGTACTTC. It translates to CTPPQRALGKTQYF.

The table lists this clonotype with a few counts. V gene TRBV7-3 combines with J gene TRBJ1-1, with D unresolved. Germline assignment: CDR1 SGHTA and CDR2 FQGTGA. The CDR3 runs to 16 residues. Trimming took 1 base from V and 0 from J, leaving 12 bases between them. CDR3 region: CASSLNAGNMNTEAFF. CDR3 bases: TGTGCCAGCAGCTTAAATGCAGGTAACATGAACACTGAAGCTTTCTTT. Full variable domain (missing parts from reference TRBV7-3 and TRBJ1-1): GAGVSQTPSNKVTEKGKYVELRCDPISGHTALYWYRQSLGQGPEFLIYFQGTGAADDSGLPNDRFFAVRPEGSVSTLKIQRTERGDSAVYLCASSLNAGNMNTEAFFGQGTRLTVV.

The chain is built from TRBV7-9 and TRBJ2-2; maybe TRBD1 (6 bases). Germline V lookup: CDR1 SEHNR, CDR2 FQNEAQ (reference sequence). The CDR3 contains 16 residues. The V end was cut by 4 bases, the J end by 1 base, with 13 bases between. CDR3 coding DNA: TGTGCCAGCAGCTCTCCGGGACACGGGAACACCGGGGAGCTGTTTTTT. This translates into CASSSPGHGNTGELFF. Full variable domain (missing parts from reference TRBV7-9 and TRBJ2-2): DTGVSQNPRHKITKRGQNVTFRCDPISEHNRLYWYRQTLGQGPEFLTYFQNEAQLEKSRLLSDRFSAERPKGSFSTLEIQRTEQGDSAMYLCASSSPGHGNTGELFFGEGSRLTVL.

In this sample, this clonotype turned up a few times. V is TRBV19 and J is TRBJ2-1; TRBD2 is a possible D gene (7 bases). CDR3 length: 13 residues. V shed 3 bases and J shed 8 bases, with 11 bases lying between them. From germline, CDR1 is LNHDA and CDR2 SQIVND (reference sequence). CDR3 DNA sequence: TGTGCCAGTAGTATGTCGGGGGGCTATGAGCAGTTCTTC. This gives the protein CASSMSGGYEQFF.

There are many counts of this clonotype. DNA of the CDR3: TGTGCCAGCAAACGGGACAGGGTAGCAGATACGCAGTATTTT. Translation gives CASKRDRVADTQYF. The chain uses TRBV7-2 and TRBJ2-3, with 9 bases matching TRBD1. J lost 4 bases, V lost 7 bases, and 6 bases had no gene match. Germline loops: CDR1 SGHTA, CDR2 FQGNSA. The CDR3 totals 14 residues.

This clonotype occurred many times. The rearrangement joins TRBV27 to TRBJ2-3, with D hard to call. The CDR3 extends over 14 amino acids. Deletions cut 3 bases from V and 3 bases from J, with 10 bases between. Germline lookup yields CDR1 MNHEY and CDR2 SMNVEV (reference sequence). The CDR3 loop reads CASSFIRGTDTQYF. For the CDR3, the DNA is TGTGCCAGCAGTTTTATACGTGGGACAGATACGCAGTATTTT.

Written as DNA, the CDR3 is TGTGCCAGTTCCTCCGGGACAGGGATCCTGGGCACTGAAGCTTTCTTT. This sequence encodes CASSSGTGILGTEAFF. This chain links TRBV18 with TRBJ1-1; 9 positions match TRBD1. The germline CDR1 and CDR2 sequences are KGHSH and LQKENI. With 9 bases clipped from V and 4 bases from J, the junction kept 15 bases outside the gene matches. The CDR3 has 16 amino acids.